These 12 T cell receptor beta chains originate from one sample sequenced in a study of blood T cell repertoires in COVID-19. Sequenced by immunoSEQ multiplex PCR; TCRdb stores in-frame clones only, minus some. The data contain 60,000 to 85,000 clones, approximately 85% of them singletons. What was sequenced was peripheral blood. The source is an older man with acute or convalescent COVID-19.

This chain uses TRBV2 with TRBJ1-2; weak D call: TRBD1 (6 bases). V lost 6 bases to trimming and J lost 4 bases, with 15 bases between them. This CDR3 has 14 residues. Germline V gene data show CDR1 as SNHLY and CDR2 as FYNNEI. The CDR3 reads CASSDQGTIYGYTF. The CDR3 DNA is TGTGCCAGCAGCGACCAGGGGACGATCTATGGCTACACCTTC. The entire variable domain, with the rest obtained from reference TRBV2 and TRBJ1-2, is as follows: EPEVTQTPSHQVTQMGQEVILRCVPISNHLYFYWYRQILGQKVEFLVSFYNNEISEKSEIFDDQFSVERPDGSNFTLKIRSTKLEDSAMYFCASSDQGTIYGYTFGSGTRLTVV.

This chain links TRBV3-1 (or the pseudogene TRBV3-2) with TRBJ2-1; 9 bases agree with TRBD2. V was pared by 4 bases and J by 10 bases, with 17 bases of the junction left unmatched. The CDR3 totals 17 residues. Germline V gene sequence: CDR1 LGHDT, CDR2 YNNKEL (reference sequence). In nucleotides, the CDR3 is TGTGCCAGCAGCCTCGGAATAGCGGGGGCCCCAAAGAGGGAGCAGTTCTTC. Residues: CASSLGIAGAPKREQFF.

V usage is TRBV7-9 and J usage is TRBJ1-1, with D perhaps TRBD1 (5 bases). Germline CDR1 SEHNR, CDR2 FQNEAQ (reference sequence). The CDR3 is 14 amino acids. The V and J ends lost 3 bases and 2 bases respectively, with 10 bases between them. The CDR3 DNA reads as TGTGCCAGCAGCTTCGGGGGGTTCAACACTGAAGCTTTCTTT. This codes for CASSFGGFNTEAFF.

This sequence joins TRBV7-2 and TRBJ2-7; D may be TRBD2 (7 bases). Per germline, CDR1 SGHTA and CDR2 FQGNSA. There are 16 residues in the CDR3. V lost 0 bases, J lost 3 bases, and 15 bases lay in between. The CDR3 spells CASSLAGGRVVYEQYF. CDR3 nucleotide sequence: TGTGCCAGCAGCTTAGCCGGGGGGCGCGTTGTCTACGAGCAGTACTTC.

The CDR3 protein is CLGQGASNYGYTF. CDR3 nucleotide sequence: TGTTTGGGACAGGGGGCTTCTAACTATGGCTACACCTTC. This sequence joins TRBV30 and TRBJ1-2; 12 nucleotides agree with TRBD1. Germline-derived CDR1 and CDR2 are GTSNPN and SVGIG (reference sequence). This CDR3 has 13 residues.

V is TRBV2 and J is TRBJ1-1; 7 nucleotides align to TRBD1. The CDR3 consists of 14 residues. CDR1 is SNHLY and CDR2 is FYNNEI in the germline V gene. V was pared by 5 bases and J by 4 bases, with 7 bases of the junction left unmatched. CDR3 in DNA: TGTGCCAGCAGTCCCACCGGGACAGTCACTGAAGCTTTCTTT. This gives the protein CASSPTGTVTEAFF.

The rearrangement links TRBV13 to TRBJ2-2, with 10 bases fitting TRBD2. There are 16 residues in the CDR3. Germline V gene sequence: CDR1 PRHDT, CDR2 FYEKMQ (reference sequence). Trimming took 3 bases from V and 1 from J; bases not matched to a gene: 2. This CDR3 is CASSFRLAGNTGELFF. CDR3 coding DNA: TGTGCCAGCAGCTTCCGACTAGCGGGGAACACCGGGGAGCTGTTTTTT.

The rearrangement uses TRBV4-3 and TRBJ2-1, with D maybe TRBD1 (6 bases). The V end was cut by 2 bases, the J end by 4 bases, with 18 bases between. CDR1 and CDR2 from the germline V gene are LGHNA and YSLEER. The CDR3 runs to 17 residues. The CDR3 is CASSQSQGTQGYNEQFF. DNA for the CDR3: TGCGCCAGCAGCCAATCCCAGGGGACGCAGGGGTACAATGAGCAGTTCTTC.

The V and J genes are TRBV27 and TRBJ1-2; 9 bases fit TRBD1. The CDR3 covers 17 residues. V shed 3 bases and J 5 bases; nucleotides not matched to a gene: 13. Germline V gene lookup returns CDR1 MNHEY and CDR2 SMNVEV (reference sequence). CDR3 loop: CASSLGTTTGGSYGYTF. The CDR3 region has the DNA TGTGCCAGCAGTTTGGGGACTACGACAGGGGGGTCATATGGCTACACCTTC.

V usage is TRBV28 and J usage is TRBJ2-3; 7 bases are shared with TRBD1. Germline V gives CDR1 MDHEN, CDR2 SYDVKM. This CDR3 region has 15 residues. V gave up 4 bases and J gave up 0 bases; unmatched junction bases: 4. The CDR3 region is CASSSRTGSTDTQYF. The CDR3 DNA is TGTGCCAGCAGTTCACGGACAGGTAGCACAGATACGCAGTATTTT.

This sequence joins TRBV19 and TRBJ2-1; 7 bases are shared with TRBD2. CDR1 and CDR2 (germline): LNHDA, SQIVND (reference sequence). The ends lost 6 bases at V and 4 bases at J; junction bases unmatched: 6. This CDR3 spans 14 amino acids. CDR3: CASSLAVGYNEQFF. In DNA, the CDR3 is TGTGCCAGTAGCCTAGCGGTCGGGTACAATGAGCAGTTCTTC.

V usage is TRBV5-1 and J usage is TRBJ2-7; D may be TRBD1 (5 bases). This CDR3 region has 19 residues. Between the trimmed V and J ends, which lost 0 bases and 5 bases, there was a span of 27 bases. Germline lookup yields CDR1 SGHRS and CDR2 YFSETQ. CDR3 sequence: CASSLAFEQDGFNLHEQYF. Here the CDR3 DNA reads TGCGCCAGCAGCTTGGCCTTCGAACAGGATGGCTTCAATCTTCACGAGCAGTACTTC.